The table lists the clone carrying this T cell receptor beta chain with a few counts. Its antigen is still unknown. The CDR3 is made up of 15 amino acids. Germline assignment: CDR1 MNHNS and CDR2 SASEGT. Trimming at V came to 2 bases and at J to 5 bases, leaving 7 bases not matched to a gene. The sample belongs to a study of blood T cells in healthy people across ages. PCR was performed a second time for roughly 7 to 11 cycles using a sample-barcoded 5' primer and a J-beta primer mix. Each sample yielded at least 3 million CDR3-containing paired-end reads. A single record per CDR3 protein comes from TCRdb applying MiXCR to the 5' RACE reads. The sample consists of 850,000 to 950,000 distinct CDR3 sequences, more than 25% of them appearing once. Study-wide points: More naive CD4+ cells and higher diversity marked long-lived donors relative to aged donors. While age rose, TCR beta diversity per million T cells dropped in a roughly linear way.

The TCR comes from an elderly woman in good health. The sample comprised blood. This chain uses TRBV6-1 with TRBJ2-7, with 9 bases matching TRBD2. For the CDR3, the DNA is TGTGCCAGCAGTGAATTCTGGCGGGGGGGCCACGAGCAGTACTTC. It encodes CASSEFWRGGHEQYF.